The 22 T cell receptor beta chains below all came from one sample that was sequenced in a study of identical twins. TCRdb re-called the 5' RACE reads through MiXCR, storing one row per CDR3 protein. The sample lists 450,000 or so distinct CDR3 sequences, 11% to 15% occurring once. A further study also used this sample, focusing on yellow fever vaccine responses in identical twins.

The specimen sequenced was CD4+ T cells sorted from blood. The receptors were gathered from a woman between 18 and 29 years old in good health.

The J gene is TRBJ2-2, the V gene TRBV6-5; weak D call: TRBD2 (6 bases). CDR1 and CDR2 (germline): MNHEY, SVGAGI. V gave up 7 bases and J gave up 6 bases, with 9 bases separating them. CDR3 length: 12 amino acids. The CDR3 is CASTRGSGELFF. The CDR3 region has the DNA TGTGCCAGCACGCGGGGATCCGGGGAGCTGTTTTTT.

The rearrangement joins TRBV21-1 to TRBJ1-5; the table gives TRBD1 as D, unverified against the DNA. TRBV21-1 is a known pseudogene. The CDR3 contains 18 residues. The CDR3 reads CASSTMGDRGVFVWPQHF. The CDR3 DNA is TGTGCCAGCAGCACTATGGGGGACAGGGGAGTTTTCGTTTGGCCCCAGCATTTT.

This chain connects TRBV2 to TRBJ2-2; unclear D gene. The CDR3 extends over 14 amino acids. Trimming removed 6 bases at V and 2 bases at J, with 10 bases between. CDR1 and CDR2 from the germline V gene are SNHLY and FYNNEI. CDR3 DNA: TGTGCCAGCAGAAACACGGCAAACACCGGGGAGCTGTTTTTT. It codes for CASRNTANTGELFF.

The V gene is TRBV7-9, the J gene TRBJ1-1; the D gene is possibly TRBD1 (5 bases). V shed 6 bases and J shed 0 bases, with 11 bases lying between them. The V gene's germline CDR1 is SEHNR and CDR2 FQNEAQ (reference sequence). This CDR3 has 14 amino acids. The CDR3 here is CASSRLGVNTEAFF. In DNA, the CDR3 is TGTGCCAGCAGTAGACTAGGGGTGAACACTGAAGCTTTCTTT.

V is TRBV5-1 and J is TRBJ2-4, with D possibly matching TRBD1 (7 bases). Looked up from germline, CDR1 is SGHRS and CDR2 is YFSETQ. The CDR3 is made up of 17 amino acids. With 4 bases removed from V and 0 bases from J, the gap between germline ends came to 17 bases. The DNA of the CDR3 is TGCGCCAGCAGCCAGGGGGGACAGTCACTAGCCAAAAACATTCAGTACTTC. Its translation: CASSQGGQSLAKNIQYF. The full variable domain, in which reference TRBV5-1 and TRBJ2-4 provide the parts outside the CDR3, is KAGVTQTPRYLIKTRGQQVTLSCSPISGHRSVSWYQQTPGQGLQFLFEYFSETQRNKGNFPGRFSGRQFSNSRSEMNVSTLELGDSALYLCASSQGGQSLAKNIQYFGAGTRLSVL.

As DNA, the CDR3 is TGCGCCAGCAGCTTTTACCAGGCGAGCTCTGGGGCCAACGTCCTGACTTTC. Protein product: CASSFYQASSGANVLTF. The gene calls are TRBV5-1 and TRBJ2-6; D remains unclear. Trimming removed 2 bases at V and 0 bases at J, with 12 bases between. This CDR3 region has 17 residues. CDR1 and CDR2 (germline): SGHRS, YFSETQ.

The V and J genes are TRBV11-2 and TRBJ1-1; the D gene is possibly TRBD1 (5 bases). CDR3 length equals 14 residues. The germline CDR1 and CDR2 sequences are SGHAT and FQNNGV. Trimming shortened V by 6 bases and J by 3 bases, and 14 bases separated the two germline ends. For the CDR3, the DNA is TGTGCCAGCAGTTCGTGGGGCGCGGACACTGAAGCTTTCTTT. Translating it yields CASSSWGADTEAFF.

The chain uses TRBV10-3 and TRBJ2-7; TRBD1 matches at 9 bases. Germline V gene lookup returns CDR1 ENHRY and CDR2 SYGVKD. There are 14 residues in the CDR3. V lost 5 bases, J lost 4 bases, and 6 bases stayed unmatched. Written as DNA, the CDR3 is TGTGCCATCAGTCCACGGACAGGGGCTTACGAGCAGTACTTC. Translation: CAISPRTGAYEQYF.

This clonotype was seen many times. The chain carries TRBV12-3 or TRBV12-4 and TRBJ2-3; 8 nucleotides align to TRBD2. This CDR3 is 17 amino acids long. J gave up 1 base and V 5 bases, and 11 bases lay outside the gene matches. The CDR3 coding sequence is TGTGCCAGCAGTCCCAGGGGCAGCGGGAGTCGCACAGATACGCAGTATTTT. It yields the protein CASSPRGSGSRTDTQYF.

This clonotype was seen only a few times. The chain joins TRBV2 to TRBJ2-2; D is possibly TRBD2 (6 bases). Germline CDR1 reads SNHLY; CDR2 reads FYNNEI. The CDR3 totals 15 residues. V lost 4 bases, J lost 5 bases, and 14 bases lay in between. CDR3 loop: CASSARLARTGELFF. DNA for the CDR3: TGTGCCAGCAGTGCAAGGCTAGCGCGAACCGGGGAGCTGTTTTTT. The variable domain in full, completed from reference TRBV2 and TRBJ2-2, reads EPEVTQTPSHQVTQMGQEVILRCVPISNHLYFYWYRQILGQKVEFLVSFYNNEISEKSEIFDDQFSVERPDGSNFTLKIRSTKLEDSAMYFCASSARLARTGELFFGEGSRLTVL.

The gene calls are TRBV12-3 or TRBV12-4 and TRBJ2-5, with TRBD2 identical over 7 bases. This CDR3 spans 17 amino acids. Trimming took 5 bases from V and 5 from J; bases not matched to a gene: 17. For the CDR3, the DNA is TGTGCCAGCAGTCGGCTGGGAGTGGGAGGGCCTTGGGAGACCCAGTACTTC. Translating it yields CASSRLGVGGPWETQYF.

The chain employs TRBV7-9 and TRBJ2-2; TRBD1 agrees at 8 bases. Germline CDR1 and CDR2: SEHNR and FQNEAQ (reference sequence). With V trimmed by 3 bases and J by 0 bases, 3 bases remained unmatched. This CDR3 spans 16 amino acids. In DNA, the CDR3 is TGTGCCAGCAGCTTGGGGACAGGCACGAACACCGGGGAGCTGTTTTTT. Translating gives CASSLGTGTNTGELFF.

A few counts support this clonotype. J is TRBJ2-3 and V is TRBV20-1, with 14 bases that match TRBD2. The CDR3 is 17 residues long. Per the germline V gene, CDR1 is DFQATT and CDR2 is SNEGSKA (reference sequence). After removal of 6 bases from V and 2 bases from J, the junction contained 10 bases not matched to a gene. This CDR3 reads CSAPPAGLAGDTDTQYF. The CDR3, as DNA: TGCAGTGCGCCACCTGCGGGACTAGCGGGGGACACAGATACGCAGTATTTT.

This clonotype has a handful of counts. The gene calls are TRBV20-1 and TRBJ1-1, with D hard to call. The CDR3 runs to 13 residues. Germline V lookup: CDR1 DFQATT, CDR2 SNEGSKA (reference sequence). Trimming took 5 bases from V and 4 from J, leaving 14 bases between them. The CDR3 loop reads CSAVYTGRTEAFF. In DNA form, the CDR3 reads TGCAGTGCTGTTTATACCGGGCGCACTGAAGCTTTCTTT.

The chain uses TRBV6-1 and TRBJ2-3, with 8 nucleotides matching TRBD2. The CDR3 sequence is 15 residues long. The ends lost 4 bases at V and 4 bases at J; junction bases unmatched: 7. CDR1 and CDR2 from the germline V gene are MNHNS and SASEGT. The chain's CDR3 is CASSGSGRGADTQYF. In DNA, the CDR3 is TGTGCCAGCAGTGGCAGCGGGAGAGGCGCAGATACGCAGTATTTT.

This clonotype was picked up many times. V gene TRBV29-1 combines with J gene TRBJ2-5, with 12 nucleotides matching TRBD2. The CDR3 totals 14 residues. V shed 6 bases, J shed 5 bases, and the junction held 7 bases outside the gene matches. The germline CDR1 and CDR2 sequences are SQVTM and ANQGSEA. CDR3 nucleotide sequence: TGCAGCGTCCCGACTAGCGGGGGTAGTGAGACCCAGTACTTC. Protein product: CSVPTSGGSETQYF.

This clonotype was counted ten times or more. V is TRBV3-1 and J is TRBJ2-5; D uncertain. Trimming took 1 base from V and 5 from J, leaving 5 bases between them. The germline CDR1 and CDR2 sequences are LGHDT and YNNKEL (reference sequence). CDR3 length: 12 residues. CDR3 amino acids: CASSQVGETQYF. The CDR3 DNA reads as TGTGCCAGCAGCCAAGTCGGCGAGACCCAGTACTTC.

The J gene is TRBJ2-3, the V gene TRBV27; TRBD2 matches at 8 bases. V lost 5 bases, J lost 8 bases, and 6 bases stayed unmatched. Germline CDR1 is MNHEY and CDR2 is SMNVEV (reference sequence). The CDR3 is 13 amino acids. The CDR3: CASSQRGPSTQYF. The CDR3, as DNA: TGTGCCAGCAGTCAGCGGGGGCCCAGTACGCAGTATTTT.

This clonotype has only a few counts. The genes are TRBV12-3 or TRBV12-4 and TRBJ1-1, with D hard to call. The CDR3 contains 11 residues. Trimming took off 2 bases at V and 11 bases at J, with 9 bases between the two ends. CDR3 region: CASSLREEAFF. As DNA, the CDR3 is TGTGCCAGCAGTTTACGAGAGGAGGCTTTCTTT.

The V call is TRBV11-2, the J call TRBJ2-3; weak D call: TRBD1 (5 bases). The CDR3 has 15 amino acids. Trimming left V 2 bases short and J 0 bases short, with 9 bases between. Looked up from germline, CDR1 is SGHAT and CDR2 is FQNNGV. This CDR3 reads CASSLLRQSTDTQYF. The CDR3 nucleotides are TGTGCCAGCAGCTTATTGAGACAGAGCACAGATACGCAGTATTTT. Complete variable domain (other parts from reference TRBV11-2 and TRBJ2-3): EAGVAQSPRYKIIEKRQSVAFWCNPISGHATLYWYQQILGQGPKLLIQFQNNGVVDDSQLPKDRFSAERLKGVDSTLKIQPAKLEDSAVYLCASSLLRQSTDTQYFGPGTRLTVL.

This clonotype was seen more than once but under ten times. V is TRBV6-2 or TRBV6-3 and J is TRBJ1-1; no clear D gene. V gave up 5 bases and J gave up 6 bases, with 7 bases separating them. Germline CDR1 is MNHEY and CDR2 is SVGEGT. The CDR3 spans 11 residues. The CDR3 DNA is TGTGCCAGCAGTCGCCCCCCTGAAGCTTTCTTT. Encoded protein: CASSRPPEAFF.

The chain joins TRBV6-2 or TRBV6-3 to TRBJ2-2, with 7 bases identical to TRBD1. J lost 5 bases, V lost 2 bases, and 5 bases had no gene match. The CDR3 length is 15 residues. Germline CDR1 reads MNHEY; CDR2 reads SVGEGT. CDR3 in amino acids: CASSYHDRATGELFF. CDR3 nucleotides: TGTGCCAGCAGTTACCATGACAGGGCAACCGGGGAGCTGTTTTTT.